The 12 T cell receptor beta chains listed next were all sequenced from one sample in a study of radiotherapy plus CTLA-4 blockade in lung cancer. TCRdb keeps only in-frame clones here, not all; method: immunoSEQ multiplex PCR. Among fewer than 40,000 clones listed, more than 70% were seen once. The input for sequencing was peripheral blood, taken from a patient treated with radiotherapy plus ipilimumab. The receptors derive from a human donor with non-small cell lung cancer whose response to radiotherapy plus ipilimumab could not be evaluated.

The rearrangement joins TRBV29-1 to TRBJ2-3; TRBD2 might be the D (6 bases). Germline CDR1 and CDR2: SQVTM and ANQGSEA. The V end was cut by 4 bases, the J end by 4 bases, with 12 bases between. This CDR3 is built from 13 residues. CDR3: CSVGWRGADTQYF. The CDR3 nucleotides read TGCAGCGTTGGTTGGAGGGGCGCAGATACGCAGTATTTT.

This clone has only a few counts. The V and J genes are TRBV6-5 and TRBJ1-5; 7 nucleotides align to TRBD1. CDR1 is MNHEY and CDR2 is SVGAGI in the germline V gene. The V segment lost 6 bases and the J segment 6 bases; nucleotides outside the gene matches: 11. The CDR3 is made up of 15 amino acids. CDR3 in amino acids: CASSFVQGGIQPQHF. The DNA for the CDR3 is TGTGCCAGCAGCTTCGTTCAGGGGGGAATTCAGCCCCAGCATTTT.

The rearrangement uses TRBV7-9 and TRBJ1-2, with D possibly being TRBD1 (5 bases). From germline, CDR1 is SEHNR and CDR2 FQNEAQ (reference sequence). There are 14 residues in the CDR3. The V gene lost 5 bases and the J gene lost 6 bases, with 16 bases spanning the gap. CDR3 in DNA: TGTGCCAGCAGCCAATGGGGCGATGACGATGGCTACACCTTC. This translates into CASSQWGDDDGYTF.

CDR3 in DNA: TGTGCCAGCAGCAAAGGGCGGGAGAGTCAGCGAAACTATGGCTACACCTTC. It specifies CASSKGRESQRNYGYTF. The chain recombines TRBV21-1 with TRBJ1-2. TRBV21-1 counts as a pseudogene. This CDR3 has 17 residues.

V and J are TRBV6-6 and TRBJ2-1; TRBD2 matches 9 bases. V gave up 7 bases and J gave up 3 bases; unmatched junction bases: 7. The CDR3 is 15 residues long. The germline gives CDR1 MNHNY, CDR2 SVGAGI (reference sequence). CDR3 region: CASNEAGGNYNEQFF. CDR3 in DNA: TGTGCCAGCAATGAGGCGGGAGGGAACTACAATGAGCAGTTCTTC.

The gene calls are TRBV19 and TRBJ2-7, with 7 nucleotides matching TRBD2. The V segment lost 1 base and the J segment 2 bases; nucleotides outside the gene matches: 5. This CDR3 comprises 15 residues. Germline V gene data show CDR1 as LNHDA and CDR2 as SQIVND (reference sequence). CDR3 coding DNA: TGTGCCAGTAGTATAGTGGAGCGGGGCCCCTACGAGCAGTACTTC. Its protein product is CASSIVERGPYEQYF.

The V gene is TRBV29-1, the J gene TRBJ2-1; D not resolved. Germline V CDR1 and CDR2: SQVTM, ANQGSEA. V lost 8 bases to trimming and J lost 9 bases, with 23 bases between them. The CDR3 is 14 residues long. CDR3 bases: TGCAGCTTCGGCTCCGTACTAAAAGTGGGTGAGCAGTTCTTC. Its translation is CSFGSVLKVGEQFF.

This sequence joins TRBV2 and TRBJ2-1; 7 bases are shared with TRBD2. The V and J ends lost 4 bases and 6 bases, in that order; junction bases with no gene match: 6. This CDR3 has 14 amino acids. Germline V CDR1 and CDR2: SNHLY, FYNNEI. The CDR3 is CASSGLAVLNEQFF. CDR3 nucleotides: TGTGCCAGCAGTGGCCTAGCGGTGCTCAATGAGCAGTTCTTC.

V is TRBV4-3 and J is TRBJ2-1; D is unresolved. V gave up 0 bases and J gave up 8 bases, with 14 bases separating them. The length of the CDR3 is 15 residues. Germline V CDR1 and CDR2: LGHNA, YSLEER. The chain's CDR3 is CASSQDLRRSDEQFF. The CDR3, as DNA: TGCGCCAGCAGCCAAGATCTCCGCCGGAGCGATGAGCAGTTCTTC.

The chain links TRBV7-9 to TRBJ2-1; 7 bases are shared with TRBD2. With V trimmed by 5 bases and J by 7 bases, 5 bases remained unmatched. Germline CDR1 reads SEHNR; CDR2 reads FQNEAQ (reference sequence). The length of the CDR3 is 13 residues. CDR3 coding DNA: TGTGCCAGCAGCCGCAAAGCGGGAAATGAGCAGTTCTTC. As protein: CASSRKAGNEQFF.

This clone was seen a few times. The chain has TRBV5-6 and TRBJ2-7; D is perhaps TRBD1 (5 bases). This CDR3 has 14 residues. Trimming took off 4 bases at V and 2 bases at J, with 13 bases between the two ends. CDR1 is SGHDT, CDR2 YYEEEE, per germline. This CDR3 is CASSTRTPTYEQYF. Written as DNA, the CDR3 is TGTGCCAGCAGCACCAGGACACCTACCTACGAGCAGTACTTC.

The gene calls are TRBV25-1 and TRBJ2-5; D gene uncertain. With 4 bases removed from V and 5 bases from J, the gap between germline ends came to 5 bases. The CDR3 is 11 residues long. Germline CDR1 MGHDK, CDR2 SYGVNS. CDR3 nucleotide sequence: TGTGCCAGCAGTGTGAGGGAGACCCAGTACTTC. Translating it yields CASSVRETQYF.